This T cell receptor beta chain derives from a study of Ad26.COV2.S vaccination and SARS-CoV-2 variants. From germline, CDR1 is SGHTA and CDR2 FQGNSA. The CDR3 length is 11 residues. A word on this clone: One junction end does not reproduce the germline sequence, and a read error may be involved.

Clones were sequenced by immunoSEQ multiplex PCR, and TCRdb holds only the in-frame ones, with some missing. The sample yields about 680,000 clones, around 92% seen once. The treatment denotes: roughly 20 received Ad26.COV2.S at low or high dose, single or two shots; roughly 5 received placebo; per-sample allocation not given. On day 63 after the first injection, vaccine and placebo recipients gave samples. Sequenced here: peripheral blood, sampled in a trial of Ad26.COV2.S vaccine versus placebo. J is TRBJ1-2 and V is TRBV7-2; D perhaps matches TRBD1 (6 bases). This receptor was identified in a person aged 18-60 years who received the Ad26.COV2.S COVID-19 vaccine or a placebo. CDR3 sequence (DNA): TGTGCCAGCAGCGGCCCGGGACACGGAGTCTTC. As protein: CASSGPGHGVF.